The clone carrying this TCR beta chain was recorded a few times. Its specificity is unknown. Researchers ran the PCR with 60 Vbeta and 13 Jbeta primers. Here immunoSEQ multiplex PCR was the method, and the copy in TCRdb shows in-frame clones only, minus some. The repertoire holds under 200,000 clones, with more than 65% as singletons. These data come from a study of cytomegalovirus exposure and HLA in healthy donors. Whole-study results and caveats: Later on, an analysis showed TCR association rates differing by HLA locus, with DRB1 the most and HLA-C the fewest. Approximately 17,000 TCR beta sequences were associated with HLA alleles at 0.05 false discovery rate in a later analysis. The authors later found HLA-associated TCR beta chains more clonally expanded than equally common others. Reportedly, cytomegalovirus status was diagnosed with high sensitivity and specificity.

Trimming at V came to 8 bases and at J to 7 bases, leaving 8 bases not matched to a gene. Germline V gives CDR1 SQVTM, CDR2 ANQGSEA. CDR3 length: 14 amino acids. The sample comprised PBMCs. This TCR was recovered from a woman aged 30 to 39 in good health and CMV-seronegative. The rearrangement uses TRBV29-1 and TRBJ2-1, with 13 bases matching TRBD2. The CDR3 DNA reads TGCAGCCTCTCCTGGACTAGCGGGAGTAATGAGCAGTTCTTC. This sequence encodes CSLSWTSGSNEQFF.